The source of this T cell receptor (beta chain) is a study of CD8+CD57+ T cells in acquired aplastic anemia. TCR beta VDJ and CDR3 profiling used genomic DNA as template. TCRdb itself ran the reads through MiXCR, one entry per CDR3 protein. This table has 250,000 to 300,000 distinct CDR3 sequences, 56% appearing once. Study-level points and caveats: Sharing between patients and controls was observed for roughly 30 CD8+ CDR3 sequences.

This clonotype has at least ten counts. Its antigen is undetermined. The clonotype originates from a human donor with severe aplastic anemia or a healthy control (not recorded which). Sequenced material: sorted CD4+, CD8+, or CD8+CD57+ T cells (not recorded which) from PBMCs.

The CDR3 reads CASSQPGTANTEAFF. CDR3 DNA sequence: TGTGCCAGCAGTCAACCCGGGACAGCGAACACTGAAGCTTTCTTT. J is TRBJ1-1 and V is TRBV27; TRBD1 matches at 7 bases. The V and J ends lost 5 bases and 1 base, in that order; junction bases with no gene match: 7. This CDR3 region has 15 residues. The V gene's germline CDR1 is MNHEY and CDR2 SMNVEV (reference sequence).